This T cell receptor beta chain originates from a study of T cell clones after liver transplantation. Study-wide background: A pre-transplant mixed lymphocyte reaction with TCRbeta sequencing defined graft-donor-reactive clones followed in post-transplant blood.

CD3+CD4+ and CD3+CD8+ cells were FACS-sorted from thawed unstimulated PBMCs. Concerning this clone: Its antigen is not known.

The method was immunoSEQ multiplex PCR; TCRdb's version includes in-frame clones alone and lacks a portion of them. The sample has more than 70,000 clones, approximately 87% seen once. CDR1 is LNHDA and CDR2 is SQIVND in the germline V gene (reference sequence). There are 15 residues in the CDR3. V was clipped by 5 bases and J by 3 bases, with 17 bases between them. Findings of the study overall: The donor-reactive repertoire was only partly measurable in two subjects, lacking donor cells. Migration into the graft, not deletion, may explain lost graft donor-reactive T cells.

The origin of this receptor is a human patient who received a liver transplant. Some T cells may be the graft donor's. The sequenced sample was CD4+ T cells from blood, obtained at the 22-month timepoint. The J gene is TRBJ2-7, the V gene TRBV19; no reliable D call. In nucleotides, the CDR3 is TGTGCCAGTAGTCCCCGCGACGGCTCCCACTACGAGCAGTACTTC. The encoded protein is CASSPRDGSHYEQYF.